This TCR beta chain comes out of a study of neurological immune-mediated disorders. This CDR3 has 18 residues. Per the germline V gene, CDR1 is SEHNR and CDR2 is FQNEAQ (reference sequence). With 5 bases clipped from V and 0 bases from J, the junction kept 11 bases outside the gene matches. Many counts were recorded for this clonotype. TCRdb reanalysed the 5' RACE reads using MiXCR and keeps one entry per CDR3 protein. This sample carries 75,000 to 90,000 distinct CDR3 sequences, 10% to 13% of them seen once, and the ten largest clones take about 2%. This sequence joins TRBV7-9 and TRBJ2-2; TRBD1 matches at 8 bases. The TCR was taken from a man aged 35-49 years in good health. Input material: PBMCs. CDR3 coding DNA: TGTGCCAGCAGCCCTGTGGATGGACAGGGCCCGAACACCGGGGAGCTGTTTTTT. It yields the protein CASSPVDGQGPNTGELFF.